A single sample is the source of the 9 T cell receptor beta chains below, sequenced in a study of blood T cell repertoires in COVID-19 (dated by TCRdb to about 2020). Library generation was performed with the immunoSEQ multiplex PCR assay. TCRdb mirrors the immuneACCESS table, restricted to in-frame sequences. Some clones are absent from its copies; in checked studies, under half trace to an unresolved V gene, and the reason for the others is unknown. A total of about 270,000 clones appear in this sample, about 85% of them only once. The top ten constitute 4% of the sample. The material sequenced was peripheral blood. The receptors stem from a man aged 55-75 years who had recovered from COVID-19.

This clone was observed once. The CDR3 nucleotides are TGTGCCAGCAGTGCCTCGGGACAGGGGAAAGAAAAACTGTTTTTT. Its translation: CASSASGQGKEKLFF. This chain joins TRBV27 and TRBJ1-4; 10 bases match TRBD1. CDR1 MNHEY and CDR2 SMNVEV come from the germline V gene (reference sequence). The CDR3 covers 15 residues. J gave up 8 bases and V 5 bases, and 8 bases lay outside the gene matches.

This clone was detected once. The chain couples TRBV6-5 to TRBJ1-6; 8 positions agree with TRBD1. The CDR3 contains 15 residues. The V and J ends lost 5 bases and 8 bases, in that order; junction bases with no gene match: 8. Germline V lookup: CDR1 MNHEY, CDR2 SVGAGI. CDR3 sequence reads: CASSMDRALYSPLHF. As DNA, the CDR3 is TGTGCCAGCAGTATGGACAGGGCTTTGTATTCACCCCTCCACTTT.

The CDR3 sequence is CASSMPGQASTDTQYF. DNA of the CDR3: TGTGCCAGTAGTATGCCCGGACAGGCTAGCACAGATACGCAGTATTTT. The chain joins TRBV19 to TRBJ2-3; 7 nucleotides line up with TRBD1. The germline CDR1 and CDR2 sequences are LNHDA and SQIVND (reference sequence). J lost 0 bases, V lost 3 bases, and 6 bases had no gene match. This CDR3 has 16 residues.

The chain joins TRBV19 to TRBJ1-5, with D possibly matching TRBD1 (5 bases). CDR1 and CDR2 (germline): LNHDA, SQIVND (reference sequence). The CDR3 has 17 residues. V was pared by 1 base and J by 0 bases, with 13 bases between. CDR3 in DNA: TGTGCCAGTAGTATAGTAAAGGGGCCGAGTAGCAATCAGCCCCAGCATTTT. Translated: CASSIVKGPSSNQPQHF.

The chain has TRBV7-8 and TRBJ2-7, with a weak D call TRBD2 (6 bases). Trimming took off 5 bases at V and 5 bases at J, with 10 bases between the two ends. From germline, CDR1 is SGHVS and CDR2 FQNEAQ. CDR3 length equals 12 residues. The CDR3 coding sequence is TGTGCCAGCAGCCGGGACTTTAACGAGCAGTACTTC. It translates to CASSRDFNEQYF. The entire variable domain, with the rest obtained from reference TRBV7-8 and TRBJ2-7, is as follows: GAGVSQSPRYKVAKRGQDVALRCDPISGHVSLFWYQQALGQGPEFLTYFQNEAQLDKSGLPSDRFFAERPEGSVSTLKIQRTQQEDSAVYLCASSRDFNEQYFGPGTRLTVT.

The J gene is TRBJ1-2, the V gene TRBV5-3; D is ambiguous. TRBV5-3 is an open reading frame whose function is uncertain. The CDR3 is made up of 14 amino acids. V lost 0 bases and J lost 8, with 14 bases in between. The CDR3 region has the DNA TGTGCCAGAAGCTTGGGGCGGACCACGGGAGGCTACACCTTC. Translation gives CARSLGRTTGGYTF.

In nucleotides, the CDR3 is TGTGCCAGCAGCTCTAGTTCCCAACAGCGGGTATTCTTT. As protein: CASSSSSQQRVFF. The rearrangement uses TRBV9 and TRBJ1-1, with D uncertain. The CDR3 is made up of 13 amino acids. Trimming pared 4 bases from V and 14 bases from J, leaving 21 bases between. Looked up from germline, CDR1 is SGDLS and CDR2 is YYNGEE.

The V call is TRBV4-1, the J call TRBJ2-1; tentatively, D is TRBD1 (7 bases). V lost 0 bases, J lost 13 bases, and 22 bases lay in between. The CDR3 extends over 16 amino acids. CDR1 and CDR2 from the germline V gene are MGHRA and YSYEKL. CDR3 sequence reads: CASSQDTPTLQGGQFF. CDR3 in DNA: TGCGCCAGCAGCCAAGATACCCCCACATTGCAGGGGGGACAGTTCTTC.

J is TRBJ2-1 and V is TRBV7-2; D call uncertain. The CDR3 is 11 residues long. In germline, CDR1 is SGHTA, CDR2 FQGNSA. V shed 6 bases and J shed 6 bases, with 6 bases lying between them. CDR3 residues: CASRVVNEQFF. CDR3 bases: TGTGCCAGCAGAGTAGTCAATGAGCAGTTCTTC. Combining the CDR3 with reference TRBV7-2 and TRBJ2-1 gives the whole variable domain GAGVSQSPSNKVTEKGKDVELRCDPISGHTALYWYRQSLGQGLEFLIYFQGNSAPDKSGLPSDRFSAERTGGSVSTLTIQRTQQEDSAVYLCASRVVNEQFFGPGTRLTVL.